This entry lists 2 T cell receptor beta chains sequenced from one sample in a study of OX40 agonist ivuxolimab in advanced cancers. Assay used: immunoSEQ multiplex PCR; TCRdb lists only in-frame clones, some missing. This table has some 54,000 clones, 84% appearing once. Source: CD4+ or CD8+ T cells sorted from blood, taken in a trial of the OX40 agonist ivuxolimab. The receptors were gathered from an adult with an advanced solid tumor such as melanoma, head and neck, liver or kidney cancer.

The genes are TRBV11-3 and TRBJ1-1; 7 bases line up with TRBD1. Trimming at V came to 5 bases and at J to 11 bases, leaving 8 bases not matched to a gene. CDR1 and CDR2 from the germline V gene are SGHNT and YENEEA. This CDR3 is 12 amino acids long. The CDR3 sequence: CASSTRQGWAFF. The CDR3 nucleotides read TGTGCCAGCAGCACTAGACAGGGATGGGCTTTCTTT.

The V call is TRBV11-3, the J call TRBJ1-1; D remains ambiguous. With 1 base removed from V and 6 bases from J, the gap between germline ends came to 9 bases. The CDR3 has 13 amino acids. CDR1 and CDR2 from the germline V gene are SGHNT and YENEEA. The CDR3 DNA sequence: TGTGCCAGCAGCTTAGGAAACGGGGCTGAAGCTTTCTTT. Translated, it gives CASSLGNGAEAFF.